Below, 27 T cell receptor beta chains from the same sample are listed, as sequenced in a study of cytomegalovirus exposure and HLA in healthy donors. Libraries were prepared by immunoSEQ multiplex PCR; TCRdb keeps only in-frame clonotypes and omits some of them. The table has roughly 75,000 clones, approximately 94% seen once. Sequenced: PBMCs. The receptors stem from a woman aged 18-30 years in good health and CMV-seropositive.

The chain recombines TRBV7-9 with TRBJ2-7; 8 bases map to TRBD1. This CDR3 is 16 amino acids long. The V gene's germline CDR1 is SEHNR and CDR2 FQNEAQ (reference sequence). V dropped 1 base and J dropped 3; count of bases not matched to a gene: 8. CDR3 in amino acids: CASSLGPKDRDYEQYF. In nucleotides, the CDR3 is TGTGCCAGCAGCTTAGGCCCTAAGGACAGGGACTACGAGCAGTACTTC.

The V call is TRBV19, the J call TRBJ1-4; D ambiguous. Germline lookup yields CDR1 LNHDA and CDR2 SQIVND (reference sequence). V was shortened by 6 bases and J by 3 bases, with 14 bases between the two germline ends. The CDR3 is 15 amino acids. In DNA form, the CDR3 reads TGTGCCAGTAGGGCTGCAGGTTCATCTAATGAAAAACTGTTTTTT. Residues: CASRAAGSSNEKLFF.

V and J are TRBV28 and TRBJ2-4; TRBD1 agrees at 9 bases. Trimming took 6 bases from V and 2 from J; bases not matched to a gene: 14. The CDR3 is 18 residues long. Germline V lookup: CDR1 MDHEN, CDR2 SYDVKM. As DNA, the CDR3 is TGTGCCAGCAGCCTACCGGGACAGGGTATCTTGTCCAAAAACATTCAGTACTTC. Protein product: CASSLPGQGILSKNIQYF.

The chain has TRBV4-1 and TRBJ2-5; the D is unclear. Trimming removed 2 bases from V and 1 base from J, with 5 bases in between. Germline CDR1 MGHRA, CDR2 YSYEKL. The CDR3 totals 13 residues. Here the CDR3 DNA reads TGCGCCAGCAGCCAACAATCCCAAGAGACCCAGTACTTC. Amino acid sequence: CASSQQSQETQYF.

This clone appeared a single time. The chain has TRBV7-6 and TRBJ1-6; possible D gene TRBD1, 5 bases. Germline CDR1 is SGHVS and CDR2 is FNYEAQ. With 5 bases removed from V and 7 bases from J, the gap between germline ends came to 15 bases. The CDR3 sequence is 15 residues long. CDR3 bases: TGTGCCAGCAGCCCGGGGGTGGACGGAAATTCACCCCTCCACTTT. Translating gives CASSPGVDGNSPLHF.

The rearrangement links TRBV5-5 to TRBJ2-1, with D hard to call. CDR1 is SGHKS, CDR2 YYEKEE, per germline (reference sequence). This CDR3 is 11 amino acids long. The V and J ends lost 1 base and 12 bases respectively, with 8 bases between them. The CDR3 bases are TGTGCCAGCAGCTTGAATGATAGGCAGTTCTTC. This encodes CASSLNDRQFF.

CDR3 residues: CASSARNEQYF. In DNA form, the CDR3 reads TGTGCCAGCAGTGCCAGGAACGAGCAGTACTTC. This chain connects TRBV25-1 to TRBJ2-7; D ambiguous. Trimming took 4 bases from V and 5 from J, leaving 6 bases between them. This CDR3 is 11 amino acids long. Germline V lookup: CDR1 MGHDK, CDR2 SYGVNS.

J is TRBJ1-5 and V is TRBV28; D is possibly TRBD1 (5 bases). V lost 10 bases, J lost 4 bases, and 17 bases lay in between. This CDR3 is built from 14 residues. The V gene's germline CDR1 is MDHEN and CDR2 SYDVKM. The CDR3 region is CATSPGLINQPQHF. The CDR3, as DNA: TGTGCCACCTCCCCGGGACTGATAAATCAGCCCCAGCATTTT.

The chain combines TRBV4-3 with TRBJ2-3, with 11 nucleotides matching TRBD1. V shed 4 bases, J shed 4 bases, and the junction held 4 bases outside the gene matches. CDR3 length: 15 residues. Germline V gene sequence: CDR1 LGHNA, CDR2 YSLEER. DNA for the CDR3: TGCGCCAGCAGCCGGGGACAGGGGGGTTCAGATACGCAGTATTTT. It codes for CASSRGQGGSDTQYF.

CDR3 bases: TGCGCCAGCAGCTGGACTGGGGATGAGCAGTTCTTC. Residues: CASSWTGDEQFF. The V and J genes are TRBV5-1 and TRBJ2-1; a possible D gene is TRBD2 (5 bases). The CDR3 runs to 12 residues. Germline lookup yields CDR1 SGHRS and CDR2 YFSETQ. Trimming took off 3 bases at V and 8 bases at J, with 9 bases between the two ends.

V gene TRBV9 combines with J gene TRBJ1-4; D may be TRBD1 (6 bases). Trimming pared 4 bases from V and 2 bases from J, leaving 12 bases between. The CDR3 extends over 15 amino acids. Germline V CDR1 and CDR2: SGDLS, YYNGEE. CDR3 DNA: TGTGCCAGCAGCCCCTTGGGGGCTACTAATGAAAAACTGTTTTTT. Translation: CASSPLGATNEKLFF.

This chain uses TRBV5-6 with TRBJ1-3, with 12 nucleotides matching TRBD1. V shed 3 bases, J shed 7 bases, and the junction held 5 bases outside the gene matches. The CDR3 length is 15 residues. Per the germline V gene, CDR1 is SGHDT and CDR2 is YYEEEE. CDR3 sequence reads: CASSSRDRGPNTIYF. The CDR3 bases are TGTGCCAGCAGCTCCCGGGACAGGGGGCCCAACACCATATATTTT. The full variable domain, its missing parts supplied by reference TRBV5-6 and TRBJ1-3, is DAGVTQSPTHLIKTRGQQVTLRCSPKSGHDTVSWYQQALGQGPQFIFQYYEEEERQRGNFPDRFSGHQFPNYSSELNVNALLLGDSALYLCASSSRDRGPNTIYFGEGSWLTVV.

V gene TRBV21-1 combines with J gene TRBJ2-1; the D call TRBD2 from the table was never checked on the DNA. TRBV21-1 is flagged as a pseudogene. This CDR3 has 14 amino acids. DNA for the CDR3: TGTGCCAGCAGCCCGGGACTAGCGGACAATGAGCAGTTCTTC. It yields the protein CASSPGLADNEQFF.

The CDR3 protein is CASSDRQGGLNTQYF. As DNA, the CDR3 is TGCGCCAGCAGCGATCGACAGGGGGGGTTGAATACGCAGTATTTT. The rearrangement uses TRBV5-1 and TRBJ2-3; TRBD1 agrees at 9 bases. Germline lookup yields CDR1 SGHRS and CDR2 YFSETQ. The CDR3 loop spans 15 amino acids. V dropped 4 bases and J dropped 7; count of bases not matched to a gene: 10.

The V call is TRBV30, the J call TRBJ1-2, with D unresolved. Germline values: CDR1 GTSNPN, CDR2 SVGIG (reference sequence). Between the trimmed V and J ends, which lost 2 bases and 0 bases, there was a span of 7 bases. This CDR3 region has 13 residues. The CDR3 nucleotides are TGTGCCTGGAGTCCGGGAGCTAACTATGGCTACACCTTC. It yields the protein CAWSPGANYGYTF.

The V and J genes are TRBV11-3 and TRBJ1-1; no clear D. Germline lookup yields CDR1 SGHNT and CDR2 YENEEA. CDR3 length equals 15 residues. With 5 bases removed from V and 3 bases from J, the gap between germline ends came to 16 bases. Written as DNA, the CDR3 is TGTGCCAGCAGCCAGGCCGGGGATGAGTACACTGAAGCTTTCTTT. Translated: CASSQAGDEYTEAFF.

The J gene is TRBJ2-1, the V gene TRBV10-3; 12 bases match TRBD2. Per germline, CDR1 ENHRY and CDR2 SYGVKD. This CDR3 comprises 15 residues. Losses at the gene ends were 5 bases for V and 9 bases for J; bases not matched to a gene: 8. This CDR3 is CAISIGTSGPTEQFF. The DNA of the CDR3 is TGTGCCATCAGTATCGGGACTAGCGGGCCCACTGAGCAGTTCTTC.

This rearrangement joins TRBV30 to TRBJ2-6; D is uncertain. CDR1 and CDR2 (germline): GTSNPN, SVGIG (reference sequence). The CDR3 contains 14 residues. Trimming took off 2 bases at V and 0 bases at J, with 5 bases between the two ends. The CDR3 loop reads CAWSFYSGANVLTF. CDR3 nucleotide sequence: TGTGCCTGGAGTTTTTACTCTGGGGCCAACGTCCTGACTTTC.

The chain links TRBV15 to TRBJ1-1; D might be TRBD1 (5 bases). CDR1 and CDR2 (germline): LNHNV, YYDKDF (reference sequence). The CDR3 loop spans 13 amino acids. V lost 0 bases to trimming and J lost 11 bases, with 13 bases between them. CDR3 nucleotide sequence: TGTGCCACCAGCAGAGATCTCCGGGGGTGGGCTTTCTTT. Protein sequence: CATSRDLRGWAFF.

The chain links TRBV2 to TRBJ1-6, with 10 bases lining up with TRBD1. Germline lookup yields CDR1 SNHLY and CDR2 FYNNEI. Unmatched junction bases numbered 6, after V lost 4 bases and J lost 9 bases. The CDR3 runs 15 residues. The CDR3 here is CASSVGTGDGSPLHF. Here the CDR3 DNA reads TGTGCCAGCAGTGTCGGGACAGGGGATGGTTCACCCCTCCACTTT.

The chain combines TRBV7-6 with TRBJ2-2; D gene ambiguous. The ends were cut back, 5 bases at V and 0 bases at J, with 4 bases in the middle. Germline V gene data show CDR1 as SGHVS and CDR2 as FNYEAQ. This CDR3 spans 13 amino acids. The CDR3 DNA follows: TGTGCCAGCAGCCTTTCGAACACCGGGGAGCTGTTTTTT. Translation: CASSLSNTGELFF.

V gene TRBV28 combines with J gene TRBJ1-1; TRBD1 might be the D (5 bases). The CDR3 is made up of 15 amino acids. V gave up 7 bases and J gave up 6 bases, with 21 bases separating them. Germline V gives CDR1 MDHEN, CDR2 SYDVKM. The CDR3 sequence: CASIPSRAGRAEAFF. The CDR3 nucleotides are TGTGCCAGCATTCCTTCGAGGGCAGGGAGGGCTGAAGCTTTCTTT.

The chain recombines TRBV10-3 with TRBJ2-7, with a weak D call TRBD1 (5 bases). V lost 6 bases to trimming and J lost 3 bases, with 39 bases between them. The CDR3 contains 22 residues. The V gene's germline CDR1 is ENHRY and CDR2 SYGVKD. CDR3 sequence: CAIRSETRWGPGPHRKSYEQYF. The DNA of the CDR3 is TGTGCCATCAGATCCGAAACGCGTTGGGGCCCAGGCCCTCACCGGAAGAGCTACGAGCAGTACTTC.

The V call is TRBV2, the J call TRBJ1-5; 8 positions agree with TRBD1. Losses at the gene ends were 8 bases for V and 5 bases for J; bases not matched to a gene: 11. Germline CDR1 is SNHLY and CDR2 is FYNNEI. This CDR3 has 15 residues. Here the CDR3 DNA reads TGTGCCAGCGTTGGGCGTTGGGACAGGCATCAGCCCCAGCATTTT. Its protein product is CASVGRWDRHQPQHF.

The chain uses TRBV29-1 and TRBJ2-7, with 7 bases aligning to TRBD2. There are 12 residues in the CDR3. Trimming took 4 bases from V and 4 from J; bases not matched to a gene: 4. Germline CDR1 and CDR2: SQVTM and ANQGSEA. CDR3 sequence (DNA): TGCAGCGTTGGGCCTAGCGGTTACGAGCAGTACTTC. Translating gives CSVGPSGYEQYF.

V and J are TRBV19 and TRBJ2-7; TRBD2 matches 12 bases. Trimming cost V 6 bases and J 6 bases; bases outside gene matches: 21. CDR1 and CDR2 (germline): LNHDA, SQIVND (reference sequence). The CDR3 is made up of 19 amino acids. In DNA, the CDR3 is TGTGCCAGTAGCCCGTTTGGGGCAGGAACTAGCGGGAGGCACGGCGAGCAGTACTTC. Amino acid sequence: CASSPFGAGTSGRHGEQYF.

This chain's CDR3 is CASSFLLGTSGGDSYNEQFF. Here the CDR3 DNA reads TGTGCCAGCAGTTTCTTACTAGGGACTAGCGGGGGGGACTCCTACAATGAGCAGTTCTTC. The rearrangement uses TRBV27 and TRBJ2-1, with 16 bases fitting TRBD2. This CDR3 contains 20 residues. Germline loops: CDR1 MNHEY, CDR2 SMNVEV (reference sequence). With 3 bases clipped from V and 0 bases from J, the junction kept 8 bases outside the gene matches.